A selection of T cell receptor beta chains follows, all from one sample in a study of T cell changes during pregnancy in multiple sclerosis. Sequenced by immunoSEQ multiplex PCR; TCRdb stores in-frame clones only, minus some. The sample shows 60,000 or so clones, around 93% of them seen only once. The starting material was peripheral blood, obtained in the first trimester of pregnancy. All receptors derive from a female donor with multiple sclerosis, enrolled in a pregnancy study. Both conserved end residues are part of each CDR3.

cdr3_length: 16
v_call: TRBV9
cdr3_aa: CASSAYWGQDTGELFF

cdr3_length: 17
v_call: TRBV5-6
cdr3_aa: CASTPGGAVSSGNTIYF

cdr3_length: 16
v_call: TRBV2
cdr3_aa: CASSEGATYSNQPQHF

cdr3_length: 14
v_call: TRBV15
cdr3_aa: CATSRGGTGSPLHF

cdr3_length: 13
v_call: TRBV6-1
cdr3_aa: CASIEGGTDTQYF

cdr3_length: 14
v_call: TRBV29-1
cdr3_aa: CSVNGLAGAGEQYF

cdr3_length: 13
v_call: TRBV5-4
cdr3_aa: CASSLGVAGELFF

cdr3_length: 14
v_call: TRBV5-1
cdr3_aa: CASSLVPGNTEAFF

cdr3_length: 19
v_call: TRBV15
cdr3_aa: CATSRERLAGGRDTDTQYF

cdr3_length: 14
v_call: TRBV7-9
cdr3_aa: CASSFRQGTREQYF

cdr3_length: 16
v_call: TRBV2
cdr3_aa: CASREGRGSQNSPLHF

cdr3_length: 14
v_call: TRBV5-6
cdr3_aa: CASSPGQGYSPLHF

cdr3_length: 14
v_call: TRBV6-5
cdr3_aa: CASSYFGGTDTQYF

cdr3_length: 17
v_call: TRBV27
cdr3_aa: CASSLFGGGIPRETQYF

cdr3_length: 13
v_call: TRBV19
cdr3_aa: CASSDKANTEAFF

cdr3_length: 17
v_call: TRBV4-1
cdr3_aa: CASSQVPRSSGANVLTF